This record concerns one T cell receptor beta chain sequence. There is no known antigen for this receptor. Per-base quality was not reported, and no clone a single base away is much larger than it. The cysteine opens and the phenylalanine closes a CDR3 of 15 amino acids. The kept DNA is CDR3 alone, 45 bases in frame from the first base. V ends up 2 bases short and J 3 bases short, with an unmatched junction base count of 5. In the germline V gene (reference sequence), CDR1 corresponds to SGHKS and CDR2 to YYEKEE. The record originates from a study of lymphopenia after photon versus proton radiotherapy (dated 2019 in TCRdb). For the study in its entirety: The immunological effects of photon versus proton radiation therapy were compared in patients with gastrointestinal tumors who developed high-grade lymphopenia. A cohort of around 21 patients with gastrointestinal tumors who received either photon or proton therapy and subsequently developed lymphopenia was included. The study was designed to characterize how the impact on the immune system differs between the two radiation modalities.

The library was prepared using the immunoSEQ multiplex PCR assay. T cell repertoires were profiled by deep sequencing of rearranged TCR beta loci, alongside multiparametric flow cytometry. TCRdb obtained this table from immuneACCESS and retained in-frame rearrangements with V and J assigned. These tables miss some clones; where compared with another copy, unresolved V genes account for less than half of the shortfall, and the remainder is unexplained. The sample contains more than 25,000 clones, 90% of them found a single time. Of the sample, around 6.5% is held by the ten largest clones. The investigation overall reported the following: The authors looked at the survival association only in patients who died, and they framed better survival with proton therapy as a possibility rather than a demonstrated result. After the lymphocyte count nadir, repertoires from photon-treated patients showed oligoclonal expansion, particularly of CD8+ Temra cells, and this expansion drove the decline in diversity. During treatment, patients who received photon therapy lost naive T cells and TCR diversity and gained effector/memory populations, whereas patients who received proton therapy remained relatively stable. Across the cohort, an inverse correlation was found between a larger post-nadir drop in TCR diversity and overall survival time among patients who died.

The chain couples TRBV5-5 to TRBJ2-7; TRBD2 matches 10 bases in the middle. The sample in question was peripheral blood, obtained from a patient treated with photon-based radiotherapy. The source is a woman in her forties or fifties with pancreatic cancer. Here is the DNA: TGTGCCAGCAGCTTAGGAGCGGGAGGGCTCTACGAGCAGTACTTC. It encodes CASSLGAGGLYEQYF. Extended through the reference TRBV5-5 and TRBJ2-7 proteins, this CDR3 yields the full variable domain: DAGVTQSPTHLIKTRGQQVTLRCSPISGHKSVSWYQQVLGQGPQFIFQYYEKEERGRGNFPDRFSARQFPNYSSELNVNALLLGDSALYLCASSLGAGGLYEQYFGPGTRLTVT.